This TCR beta chain came from a study of shared clonotypes between healthy human individuals. To note about this clone: A far bigger clonotype differs at one base, so this is likely a read error. Distinct nucleotide sequences in the sample also encode this CDR3.

It was at deep level that the assay was run. The method was immunoSEQ multiplex PCR; TCRdb's version includes in-frame clones alone and lacks a portion of them. The sample yields around 1,000,000 clones, around 77% seen once. The receptor was derived from a man younger than 35 in good health. Some clones in this sample may be carry-over from other donors' samples. The sequencing input was memory CD4+ T cells from PBMCs. Subset meaning: CD45RA-negative fraction.

CDR3 region: CASSVQAGGYNEQFF. CDR3 bases: TGTGCCAGTAGCGTGCAAGCGGGAGGATACAATGAGCAGTTCTTC. The chain combines TRBV11-2 with TRBJ2-1; 9 bases fit TRBD2. Trimming at V came to 9 bases and at J to 4 bases, leaving 10 bases not matched to a gene. Germline assignment: CDR1 SGHAT and CDR2 FQNNGV. CDR3 length: 15 amino acids.